This T cell receptor (beta chain) was captured by sequencing in a study of read filtering for tumor transcriptome and immune sequencing. This CDR3 contains 14 residues. The germline V gene encodes CDR1 LNHNV and CDR2 YYDKDF (reference sequence). Turning to this clonotype: The junction departs from germline at one end; a sequencing error may be responsible.

Molecular barcoded adaptors covering alpha/delta and beta/gamma chains were used on about 390 ng RNA. TCRdb fed the reads into MiXCR, producing one record per CDR3 protein. In the table there are over 45,000 distinct CDR3 sequences, about 20% of which are singletons. The V gene is TRBV15, the J gene TRBJ1-2, with TRBD1 matching 7 bases. The sequencing sample was made of a population of CD138-negative cells sorted from bone marrow. The sequence was obtained from a donor aged 40 or older with multiple myeloma. The CDR3: CATSRDRANYGYTF. In DNA form, the CDR3 reads TGTGCCACCAGCCGAGACAGGGCTAACTATGGCTACACCTTC.